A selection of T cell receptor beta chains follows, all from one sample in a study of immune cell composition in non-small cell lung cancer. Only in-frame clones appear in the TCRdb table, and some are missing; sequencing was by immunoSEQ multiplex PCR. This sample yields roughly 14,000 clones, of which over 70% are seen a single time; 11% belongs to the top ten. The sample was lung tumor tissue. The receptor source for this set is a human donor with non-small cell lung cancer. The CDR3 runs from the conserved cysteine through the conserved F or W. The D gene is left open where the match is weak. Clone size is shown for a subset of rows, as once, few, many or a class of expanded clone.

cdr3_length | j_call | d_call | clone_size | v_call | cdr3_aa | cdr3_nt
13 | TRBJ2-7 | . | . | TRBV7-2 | CASTRRGTYEQYF | TGTGCCAGCACCCGGCGCGGTACCTACGAGCAGTACTTC
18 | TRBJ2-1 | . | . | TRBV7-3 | CASSLTSLGKGSYNEQFF | TGTGCCAGCAGCTTAACGTCTCTTGGGAAGGGCTCCTACAATGAGCAGTTCTTC
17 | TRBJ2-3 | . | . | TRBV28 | CASSSNPGLGRTDTQYF | TGTGCCAGCAGTTCAAACCCCGGACTCGGCCGCACAGATACGCAGTATTTT
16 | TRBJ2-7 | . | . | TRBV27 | CASSWGWTAATYEQYF | TGTGCCAGCAGTTGGGGATGGACGGCCGCTACCTACGAGCAGTACTTC
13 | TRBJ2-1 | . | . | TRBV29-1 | CSHLTGSYNEQFF | TGCAGCCACTTGACGGGCTCCTACAATGAGCAGTTCTTC
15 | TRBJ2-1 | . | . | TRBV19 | CASSRPAISYNEQFF | TGTGCCAGTTCCCGCCCAGCGATCTCCTACAATGAGCAGTTCTTC
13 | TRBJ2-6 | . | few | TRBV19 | CASGTTGANVLTF | TGTGCCAGTGGGACAACTGGGGCCAACGTCCTGACTTTC
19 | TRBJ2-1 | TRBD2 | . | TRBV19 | CASSIEGGIPLLSYNEQFF | TGTGCCAGTAGTATAGAGGGAGGGATTCCCCTCTTGTCCTACAATGAGCAGTTCTTC
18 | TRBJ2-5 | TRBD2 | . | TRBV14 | CASSIGLAGGWYQETQYF | TGTGCCAGCAGCATCGGACTAGCGGGAGGGTGGTACCAAGAGACCCAGTACTTC
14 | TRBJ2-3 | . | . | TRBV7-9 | CASSLGRGTDTQYF | TGTGCCAGCAGCTTAGGCCGGGGCACAGATACGCAGTATTTT
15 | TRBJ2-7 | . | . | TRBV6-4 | CASSDESPNRYEQYF | TGTGCCAGCAGTGACGAGTCCCCAAACCGGTACGAGCAGTACTTC
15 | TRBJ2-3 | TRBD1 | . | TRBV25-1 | CASSSQGALTDTQYF | TGTGCCAGCAGTTCCCAGGGGGCACTCACAGATACGCAGTATTTT
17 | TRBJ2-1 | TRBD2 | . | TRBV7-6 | CASSPGLSGKSYNEQFF | TGTGCCAGCAGCCCCGGCCTTAGCGGGAAATCCTACAATGAGCAGTTCTTC
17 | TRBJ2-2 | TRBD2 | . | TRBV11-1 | CASREGLREANTGELFF | TGTGCCAGCAGAGAAGGATTGCGGGAGGCGAACACCGGGGAGCTGTTTTTT
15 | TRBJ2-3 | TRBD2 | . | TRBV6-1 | CASSEVAGEADTQYF | TGTGCCAGCAGTGAAGTTGCGGGAGAGGCAGATACGCAGTATTTT
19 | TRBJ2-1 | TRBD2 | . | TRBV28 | CASSLAPPGGAGEGREQFF | TGTGCCAGCAGTTTAGCCCCCCCAGGTGGAGCGGGAGAGGGGCGGGAGCAGTTCTTC
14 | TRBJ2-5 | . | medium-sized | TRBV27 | CASSLWGAKETQYF | TGTGCCAGCAGTTTATGGGGGGCGAAAGAGACCCAGTACTTC
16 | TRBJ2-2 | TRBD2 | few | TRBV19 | CASSMASGRYTGELFF | TGTGCCAGTAGTATGGCTAGCGGGAGGTACACCGGGGAGCTGTTTTTT
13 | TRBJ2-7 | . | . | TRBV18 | CASSRAASYEQYF | TGTGCCAGCTCACGAGCTGCCTCCTACGAGCAGTACTTC
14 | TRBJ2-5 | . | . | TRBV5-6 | CASSLGLGTETQYF | TGTGCCAGCAGCTTGGGACTAGGTACAGAGACCCAGTACTTC
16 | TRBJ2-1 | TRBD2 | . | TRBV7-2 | CASSLARGGSYNEQFF | TGTGCCAGCAGCTTAGCTCGGGGGGGCTCCTACAATGAGCAGTTCTTC
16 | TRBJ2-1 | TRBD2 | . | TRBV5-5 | CASSLTGLDLYNEQFF | TGTGCCAGCAGCCTTACGGGACTAGACCTCTACAATGAGCAGTTCTTC
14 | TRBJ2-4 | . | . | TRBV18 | CASSPTWDTDIQYF | TGTGCCAGCTCACCAACCTGGGACACGGACATTCAGTACTTC
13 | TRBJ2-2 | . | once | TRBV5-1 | CASSEGNTGELFF | TGCGCCAGCAGCGAAGGGAACACCGGGGAGCTGTTTTTT
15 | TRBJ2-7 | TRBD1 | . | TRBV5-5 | CASSRGQGQTYEQYF | TGTGCCAGCAGCCGGGGACAGGGGCAGACCTACGAGCAGTACTTC
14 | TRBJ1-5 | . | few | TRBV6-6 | CASTEGRRGQPQHF | TGTGCCAGCACCGAAGGGCGGCGGGGCCAGCCCCAGCATTTT
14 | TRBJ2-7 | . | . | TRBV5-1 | CASSLTGSVGEQYF | TGCGCCAGCAGCTTGACAGGGTCCGTGGGCGAGCAGTACTTC
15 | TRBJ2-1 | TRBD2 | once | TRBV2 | CASSKGTSGYNEQFF | TGTGCCAGCAGTAAGGGGACTAGCGGTTACAATGAGCAGTTCTTC
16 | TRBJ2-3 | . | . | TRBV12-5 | CASGLRIRSGTDTQYF | TGTGCTAGTGGCCTACGGATCCGGTCCGGCACAGATACGCAGTATTTT
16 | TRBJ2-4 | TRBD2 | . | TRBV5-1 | CASSWVAGEGGNIQYF | TGCGCCAGCAGCTGGGTAGCGGGAGAAGGGGGAAACATTCAGTACTTC